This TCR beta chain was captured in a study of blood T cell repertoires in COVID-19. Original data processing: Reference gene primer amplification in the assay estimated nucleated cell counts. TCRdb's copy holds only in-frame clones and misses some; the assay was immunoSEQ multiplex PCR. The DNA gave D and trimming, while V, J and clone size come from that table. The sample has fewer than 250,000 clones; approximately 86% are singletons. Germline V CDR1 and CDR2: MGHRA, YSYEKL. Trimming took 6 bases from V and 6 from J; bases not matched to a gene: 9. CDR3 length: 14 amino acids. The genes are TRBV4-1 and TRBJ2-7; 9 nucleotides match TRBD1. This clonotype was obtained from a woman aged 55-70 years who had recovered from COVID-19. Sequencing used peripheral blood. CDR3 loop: CASRPGTGSREQYF. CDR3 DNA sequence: TGCGCCAGCAGGCCCGGGACAGGGTCGCGCGAGCAGTACTTC.